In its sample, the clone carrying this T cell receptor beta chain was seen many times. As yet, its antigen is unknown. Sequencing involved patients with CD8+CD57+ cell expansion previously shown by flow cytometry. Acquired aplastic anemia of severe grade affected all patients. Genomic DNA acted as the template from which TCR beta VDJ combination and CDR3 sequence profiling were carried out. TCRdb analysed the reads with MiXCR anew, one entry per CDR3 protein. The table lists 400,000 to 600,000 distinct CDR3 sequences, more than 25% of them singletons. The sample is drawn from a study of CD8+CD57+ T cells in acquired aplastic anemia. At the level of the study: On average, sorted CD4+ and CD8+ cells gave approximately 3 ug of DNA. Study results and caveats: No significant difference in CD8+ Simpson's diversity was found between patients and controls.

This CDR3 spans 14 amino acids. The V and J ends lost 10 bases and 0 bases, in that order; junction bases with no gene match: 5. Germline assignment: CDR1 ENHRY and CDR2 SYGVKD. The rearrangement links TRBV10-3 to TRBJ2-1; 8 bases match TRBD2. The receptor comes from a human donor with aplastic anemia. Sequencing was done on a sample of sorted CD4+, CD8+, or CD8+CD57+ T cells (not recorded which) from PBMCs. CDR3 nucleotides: TGTGCCACCGGGGGGGCCGACTCCTACAATGAGCAGTTCTTC. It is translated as CATGGADSYNEQFF.